This T cell receptor (beta chain) was identified during a study of T cells and Merkel cell carcinoma outcomes. Study-wide points: Merkel cell carcinoma outcomes were reportedly predicted by repertoire and T-cell density.

Germline CDR1 SGHNT, CDR2 YYREEE (reference sequence). Trimming left V 4 bases short and J 8 bases short, with 18 bases between. This CDR3 contains 14 residues. Measured with immunoSEQ multiplex PCR; TCRdb has only the in-frame clones, and not every one. This sample has 15,000 to 17,000 clones, with 81% found just once. Note on this clone: Its antigen is not identified.

Sequenced material: tumor tissue from Merkel cell carcinoma. The chain is built from TRBV5-4 and TRBJ1-1, with D uncertain. The receptor comes from a human donor with Merkel cell carcinoma. The chain's CDR3 is CASSRFATKSEAFF. CDR3 coding DNA: TGTGCCAGCAGCCGATTTGCCACGAAGTCAGAAGCTTTCTTT.